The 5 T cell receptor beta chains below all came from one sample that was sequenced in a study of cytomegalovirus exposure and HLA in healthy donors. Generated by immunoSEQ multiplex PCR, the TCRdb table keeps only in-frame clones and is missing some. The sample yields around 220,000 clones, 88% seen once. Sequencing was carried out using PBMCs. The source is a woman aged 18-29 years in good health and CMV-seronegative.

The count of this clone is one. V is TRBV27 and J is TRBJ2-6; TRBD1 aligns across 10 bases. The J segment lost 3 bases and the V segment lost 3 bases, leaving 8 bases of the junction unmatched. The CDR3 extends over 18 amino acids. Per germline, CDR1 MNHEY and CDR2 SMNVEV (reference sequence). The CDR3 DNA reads TGTGCCAGCAGTTTGGGGGACAGGGGATACAGTGGGGCCAACGTCCTGACTTTC. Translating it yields CASSLGDRGYSGANVLTF.

CDR3: CAWSSTGANVLTF. CDR3 bases: TGTGCCTGGAGTTCTACTGGGGCCAACGTCCTGACTTTC. This chain joins TRBV30 and TRBJ2-6; D is unresolved. The CDR3 length is 13 residues. Looked up from germline, CDR1 is GTSNPN and CDR2 is SVGIG (reference sequence). V was cut by 2 bases and J by 2 bases, with 4 bases left in between.

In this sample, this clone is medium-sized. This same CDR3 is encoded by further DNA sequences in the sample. CDR3 nucleotides: TGCGCCAGCAGCTTGGGCGGGGGCTACGAGCAGTACTTC. It translates to CASSLGGGYEQYF. V and J are TRBV5-1 and TRBJ2-7; 7 nucleotides agree with TRBD2. This CDR3 contains 13 residues. J gave up 3 bases and V 0 bases, and 0 bases lay outside the gene matches. Germline CDR1 reads SGHRS; CDR2 reads YFSETQ.

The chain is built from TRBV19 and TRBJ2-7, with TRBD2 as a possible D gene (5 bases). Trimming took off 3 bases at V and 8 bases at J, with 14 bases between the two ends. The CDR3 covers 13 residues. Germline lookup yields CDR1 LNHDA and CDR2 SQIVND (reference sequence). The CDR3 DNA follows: TGTGCCAGTAGTATCGATCTAAGCGGCAAGCAGTACTTC. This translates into CASSIDLSGKQYF.

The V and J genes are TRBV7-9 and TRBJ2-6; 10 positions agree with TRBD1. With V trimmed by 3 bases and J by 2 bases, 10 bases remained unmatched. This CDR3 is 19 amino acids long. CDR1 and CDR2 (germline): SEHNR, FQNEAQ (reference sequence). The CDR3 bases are TGTGCCAGCAGCTTGGGCTCGGGACAGGGGTTCGCTGGGGCCAACGTCCTGACTTTC. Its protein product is CASSLGSGQGFAGANVLTF.